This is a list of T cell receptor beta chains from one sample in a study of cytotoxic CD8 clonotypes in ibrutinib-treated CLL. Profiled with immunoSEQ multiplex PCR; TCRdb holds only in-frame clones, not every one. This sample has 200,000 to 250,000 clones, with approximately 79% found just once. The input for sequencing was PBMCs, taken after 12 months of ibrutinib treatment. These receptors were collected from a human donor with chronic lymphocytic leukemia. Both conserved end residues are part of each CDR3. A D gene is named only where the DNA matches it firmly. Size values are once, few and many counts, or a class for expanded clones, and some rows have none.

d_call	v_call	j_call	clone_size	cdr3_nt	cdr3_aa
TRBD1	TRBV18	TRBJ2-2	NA	TGTGCCAGCTCACCCGGGACAGGGGATAAAGGGCTGTTTTTT	CASSPGTGDKGLFF
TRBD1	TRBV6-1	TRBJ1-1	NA	TGTGCCAGCAGTTATGGCAGGGGGGGCACTGAAGCTTTCTTT	CASSYGRGGTEAFF
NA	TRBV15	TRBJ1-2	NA	TGTGCCACCAGCAGAGATGGGCCAGGAGCGAGAGGCTACACCTTC	CATSRDGPGARGYTF
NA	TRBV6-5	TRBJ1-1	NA	TGTGCCAGCAGTCCGGTGGGGAACACTGAAGCTTTCTTT	CASSPVGNTEAFF
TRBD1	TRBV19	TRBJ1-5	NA	TGTGCCAGTAGTATAAGCGGGACAGTCAAGGCCCCCCAGCATTTT	CASSISGTVKAPQHF
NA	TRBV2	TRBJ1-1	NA	TGTGCCAGCAGGTCCGACAGGAACACTGAAGCTTTCTTT	CASRSDRNTEAFF
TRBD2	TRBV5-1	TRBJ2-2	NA	TGCGCCAGCAGCTTGGAGCGGGGTAATTCCGGGGAGCTGTTTTTT	CASSLERGNSGELFF
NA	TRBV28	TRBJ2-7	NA	TGTGCCAGCAGTTTACCGGGACATGCCTACGAGCAGTACTTC	CASSLPGHAYEQYF
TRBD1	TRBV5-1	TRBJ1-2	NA	TGCGCCAGCAGCTTATCGACAGGGGTTGATAACTATGGCTACACCTTC	CASSLSTGVDNYGYTF
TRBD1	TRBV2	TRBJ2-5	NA	TGTGCCAGCAGTGTGCAGGGGGCGGAGGAGACCCAGTACTTC	CASSVQGAEETQYF
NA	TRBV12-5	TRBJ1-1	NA	TGTGCTAGTGGTTTGGTACGAGCCGGGACGAGCACTGAAGCTTTCTTT	CASGLVRAGTSTEAFF
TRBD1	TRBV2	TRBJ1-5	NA	TGTGCCAGCAGTGACCTAGATCCCAGGGGGATCGGCAATCAGCCCCAGCATTTT	CASSDLDPRGIGNQPQHF
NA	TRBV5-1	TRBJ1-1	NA	TGCGCCAGCAGCTTGGGTGGTTCGGGAGGAACTGAAGCTTTCTTT	CASSLGGSGGTEAFF
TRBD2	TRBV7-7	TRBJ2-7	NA	TGTGCTAGCAGCTTAGCGGGAGCTTACGAGCAGTACTTC	CASSLAGAYEQYF
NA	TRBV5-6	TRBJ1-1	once	TGTGCCAGCAGCTTGGGACGCGACGACACTGAAGCTTTCTTT	CASSLGRDDTEAFF
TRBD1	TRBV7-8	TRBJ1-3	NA	TGTGCCAGCAGCGTCAATCCTACAGGGGGTGTAACCATATATTTT	CASSVNPTGGVTIYF
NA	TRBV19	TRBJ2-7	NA	TGTGCCACCCAGGACGGGTCCTACGAGCAGTACTTC	CATQDGSYEQYF
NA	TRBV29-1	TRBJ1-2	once	TGCAGCGTTGAGAGTCTGGATGGCTACACCTTC	CSVESLDGYTF
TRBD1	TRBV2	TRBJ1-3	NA	TGTGCCAGTTTGGGGACAGGGACTGGAAACACCATATATTTT	CASLGTGTGNTIYF
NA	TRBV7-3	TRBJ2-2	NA	TGTGCCAGCAGCTTAGGCACCGGGGAGCTGTTTTTT	CASSLGTGELFF
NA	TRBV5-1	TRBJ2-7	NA	TGCGCCAGCAGTCCTTCCGTTGGGACTGACTTTTACGAGCAGTACTTC	CASSPSVGTDFYEQYF
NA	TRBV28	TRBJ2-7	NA	TGTGCCAGCAGTTTTCGGCGCTACGAGCAGTACTTC	CASSFRRYEQYF
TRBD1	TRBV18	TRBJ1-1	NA	TGTGCCAGCTCACCGCCAGTGGACAGGGTCGAAGCTTTCTTT	CASSPPVDRVEAFF
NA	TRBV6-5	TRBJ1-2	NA	TGTGCCAGCAGTTGGAACAGGGACTATGGCTACACCTTC	CASSWNRDYGYTF
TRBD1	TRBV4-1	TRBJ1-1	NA	TGCGCCAGCAGCTTCCCGGGACAGCAAGAAGCTTTCTTT	CASSFPGQQEAFF
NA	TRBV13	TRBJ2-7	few	TGTGCCAGCAGCCACCACAGACAGGAGACCTACGAGCAGTACTTC	CASSHHRQETYEQYF
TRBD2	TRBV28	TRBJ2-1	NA	TGTGCCAGCAGTTTAACAGCGGGAGGGCGGTATGAGCAGTTCTTC	CASSLTAGGRYEQFF
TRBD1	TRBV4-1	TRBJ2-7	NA	TGCGCCAGCAGCCCGAAGGCCAGGGGGAACTACGAGCAGTACTTC	CASSPKARGNYEQYF
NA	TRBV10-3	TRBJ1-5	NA	TGTGCCATCAGTGACGTATGGGGCCAGCCCCAGCATTTT	CAISDVWGQPQHF
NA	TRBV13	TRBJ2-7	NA	TGTGCCAGCAGCTCTCAGGAGCTCCCCTACGAGCAGTACTTC	CASSSQELPYEQYF
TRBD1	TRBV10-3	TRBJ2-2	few	TGTGCCATCAGTGAAGGACAGGCCGGGGAGCTGTTTTTT	CAISEGQAGELFF
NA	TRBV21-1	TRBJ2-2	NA	TGTGCCAGCATGGTTGTTTTCGAAATCGGACAGGCAAACACCGGGGAGCTGTTTTTT	CASMVVFEIGQANTGELFF
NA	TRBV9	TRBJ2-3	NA	TGTGCCAGCAGCGTAGGTAGAGATACGCAGTATTTT	CASSVGRDTQYF
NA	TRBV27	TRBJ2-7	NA	TGTGCCAGCAGTTTAAAGTCTATCCCCCACGAGCAGTACTTC	CASSLKSIPHEQYF
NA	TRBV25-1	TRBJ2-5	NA	TGTGCCAGCAGTGAACGGGGGGCCGGGCAGGAGACCCAGTACTTC	CASSERGAGQETQYF
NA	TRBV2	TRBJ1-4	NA	TGTGCCAGCACTGGGGGACGGTCTAATGAAAAACTGTTTTTT	CASTGGRSNEKLFF
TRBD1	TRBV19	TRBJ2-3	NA	TGTGCCAGTAGTATTCTGACAGGGACGGGAACAGATACGCAGTATTTT	CASSILTGTGTDTQYF
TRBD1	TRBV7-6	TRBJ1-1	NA	TGTGCCAGCAGCTTAGCGACAGGGGAAGGGAGCACTGAAGCTTTCTTT	CASSLATGEGSTEAFF
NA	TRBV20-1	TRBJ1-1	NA	TGCAGTGCTAGTCTTGGGTCTATCGTTTTT	CSASLGSIVF
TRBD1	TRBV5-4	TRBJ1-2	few	TGTGCCAGCAGAGTGACAGGGTACAATGGCTACACCTTC	CASRVTGYNGYTF
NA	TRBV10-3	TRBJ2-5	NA	TGTGCCATCAGTGAGTCGGCGGAGACCCAGTACTTC	CAISESAETQYF
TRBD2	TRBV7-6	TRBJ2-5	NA	TGTGCCAGCAGCTTAGCGCAGGGACTAGCGGGAGGAAAAGAGACCCAGTACTTC	CASSLAQGLAGGKETQYF
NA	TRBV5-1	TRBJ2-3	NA	TGCGCCAGCAGCTTGCTTGGCACAGATACGCAGTATTTT	CASSLLGTDTQYF
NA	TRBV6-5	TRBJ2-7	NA	TGTGCCAGCAGTTACTCCCCGGGAGACGAGCAGTACTTC	CASSYSPGDEQYF
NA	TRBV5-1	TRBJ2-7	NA	TGCGCCAGCAGCCCCAGGACTTCCTACGAGCAGTACTTC	CASSPRTSYEQYF
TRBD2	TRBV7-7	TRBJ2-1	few	TGTGCTAGCAGCCAAACTAGCGCCTCCTACAATGAGCAGTTCTTC	CASSQTSASYNEQFF